This passage covers 15 T cell receptor beta chains from one sample sequenced in a study of T cell changes during pregnancy in multiple sclerosis (dated by TCRdb to the late 2010s). The library was built by means of the immunoSEQ multiplex PCR assay. Imported from immuneACCESS, the table was reduced by TCRdb to in-frame sequences with V and J called. These copies leave out some clones; in studies compared against another copy, an unresolved V gene accounts for under half, and the cause of the remainder is not known. The sample table lists tens of thousands of clones, 80% to 90% of them with a count of one. The ten most abundant clones make up around 3% of the sample. Sequenced here: peripheral blood, sampled before pregnancy. The source of these receptors is a female donor with multiple sclerosis, enrolled in a pregnancy study.

A word on this clone: Additional DNA sequences in this sample encode the identical CDR3. This rearrangement joins TRBV7-2 to TRBJ2-3, with D tentatively TRBD2 (5 bases). Germline V gene lookup returns CDR1 SGHTA and CDR2 FQGNSA. V shed 5 bases and J shed 0 bases, with 12 bases lying between them. CDR3 length: 15 residues. This CDR3 is CASSPDYLSTDTQYF. In nucleotides, the CDR3 is TGTGCCAGCAGCCCAGACTACCTCAGCACAGATACGCAGTATTTT.

This clone was seen a single time. The chain links TRBV6-5 to TRBJ1-5, with D tentatively TRBD1 (5 bases). CDR3 length: 14 residues. Germline CDR1 reads MNHEY; CDR2 reads SVGAGI. V lost 7 bases, J lost 2 bases, and 12 bases lay in between. CDR3 loop: CASIAGVGNQPQHF. The CDR3 DNA sequence: TGTGCCAGCATAGCGGGGGTGGGCAATCAGCCCCAGCATTTT.

V gene TRBV27 combines with J gene TRBJ2-1; 10 bases line up with TRBD2. The germline CDR1 and CDR2 sequences are MNHEY and SMNVEV (reference sequence). There are 16 residues in the CDR3. V trimming: 1 base; J trimming: 6 bases; junction bases outside the gene matches: 6. The CDR3 loop is CASSLLSASGGNEQFF. In nucleotides, the CDR3 is TGTGCCAGCAGTTTATTATCGGCTAGCGGGGGCAATGAGCAGTTCTTC.

This clone was detected once. The DNA for the CDR3 is TGTGCCAGCAGTGAATATCAGCTAGCGGGAAGCTCCTACAATGAGCAGTTCTTC. Protein sequence: CASSEYQLAGSSYNEQFF. The rearrangement uses TRBV25-1 and TRBJ2-1; 9 positions agree with TRBD2. Per germline, CDR1 MGHDK and CDR2 SYGVNS. The CDR3 runs to 18 residues. With 0 bases clipped from V and 0 bases from J, the junction kept 6 bases outside the gene matches.

The J gene is TRBJ2-7, the V gene TRBV30; the match to TRBD2 covers 9 bases. The CDR3 sequence is 14 residues long. Losses at the gene ends were 3 bases for V and 3 bases for J; bases not matched to a gene: 6. Per germline, CDR1 GTSNPN and CDR2 SVGIG (reference sequence). The CDR3 loop is CAWRDSGSFYEQYF. The CDR3 coding sequence is TGTGCCTGGAGAGATAGCGGGAGTTTCTACGAGCAGTACTTC.

The chain carries TRBV11-2 and TRBJ2-2; 9 positions match TRBD2. V was pared by 5 bases and J by 7 bases, with 17 bases of the junction left unmatched. Germline assignment: CDR1 SGHAT and CDR2 FQNNGV. The CDR3 has 18 amino acids. The CDR3 region has the DNA TGTGCCAGCAGCACCCGAGGGCGGGCGGGAGGGGCCGGCGGGGAGCTGTTTTTT. This gives the protein CASSTRGRAGGAGGELFF.

The chain combines TRBV6-5 with TRBJ1-3; unclear D gene. The CDR3 is 16 residues long. The germline V and J ends were trimmed by 0 bases and 1 base, with 10 bases remaining between them. The V gene's germline CDR1 is MNHEY and CDR2 SVGAGI. CDR3 in DNA: TGTGCCAGCAGTTACTCGAGGTCATATTCTGGAAACACCATATATTTT. Encoded protein: CASSYSRSYSGNTIYF.

The rearrangement links TRBV5-1 to TRBJ2-5; TRBD1 matches at 7 bases. The CDR3 runs to 14 residues. Germline V lookup: CDR1 SGHRS, CDR2 YFSETQ. J was trimmed by 9 bases and V by 0 bases; bases with no gene match: 8. The CDR3 loop reads CASSLAQGEGSQYF. The CDR3 nucleotides are TGCGCCAGCAGCTTGGCGCAGGGGGAAGGGTCCCAGTACTTC.

The CDR3 loop is CASSEVGGGGSPLHF. The CDR3 nucleotides read TGTGCCAGCAGTGAAGTAGGTGGGGGGGGATCACCCCTCCACTTT. The chain links TRBV2 to TRBJ1-6; D perhaps matches TRBD1 (5 bases). This CDR3 has 15 amino acids. Trimming stripped 1 base from V and 10 bases from J, with 14 bases between. The V gene's germline CDR1 is SNHLY and CDR2 FYNNEI.

The V and J genes are TRBV9 and TRBJ2-2; D is uncertain. Trimming shortened V by 4 bases and J by 1 base, and 14 bases separated the two germline ends. Germline CDR1 SGDLS, CDR2 YYNGEE. The CDR3 extends over 16 amino acids. Written as DNA, the CDR3 is TGTGCCAGCAGCCCCCGGAACAGTGGGAACACCGGGGAGCTGTTTTTT. Amino acid sequence: CASSPRNSGNTGELFF.

The genes are TRBV19 and TRBJ2-7; 9 bases map to TRBD1. Trimming cost V 6 bases and J 5 bases; bases outside gene matches: 5. CDR1 and CDR2 (germline): LNHDA, SQIVND (reference sequence). The CDR3 extends over 13 amino acids. The CDR3 here is CASRGQGGHEQYF. The CDR3 coding sequence is TGTGCCAGTAGGGGACAGGGTGGACACGAGCAGTACTTC.

The CDR3 sequence: CASSENFSNTGELFF. The CDR3 bases are TGTGCCAGCAGTGAAAACTTCTCGAACACCGGGGAGCTGTTTTTT. This chain links TRBV2 with TRBJ2-2; D unresolved. Trimming removed 2 bases at V and 0 bases at J, with 7 bases between. This CDR3 spans 15 amino acids. Germline loops: CDR1 SNHLY, CDR2 FYNNEI.

The chain has TRBV5-6 and TRBJ2-3; possibly TRBD2 for D (6 bases). The CDR3 is 17 residues long. The V gene's germline CDR1 is SGHDT and CDR2 YYEEEE. Trimming removed 0 bases at V and 0 bases at J, with 14 bases between. The chain's CDR3 is CASSLGARRGSTDTQYF. The DNA of the CDR3 is TGTGCCAGCAGCTTGGGGGCTAGGAGGGGTAGCACAGATACGCAGTATTTT. Supplemented by reference TRBV5-6 and TRBJ2-3, the full variable domain reads DAGVTQSPTHLIKTRGQQVTLRCSPKSGHDTVSWYQQALGQGPQFIFQYYEEEERQRGNFPDRFSGHQFPNYSSELNVNALLLGDSALYLCASSLGARRGSTDTQYFGPGTRLTVL.

This clone showed up just once. CDR3 sequence (DNA): TGTGCCAGCAGCTTAACATTTCATCAGCCCCAGCATTTT. The encoded protein is CASSLTFHQPQHF. The chain recombines TRBV7-2 with TRBJ1-5, with D hard to call. Per the germline V gene, CDR1 is SGHTA and CDR2 is FQGNSA. The CDR3 has 13 residues. Trimming stripped 2 bases from V and 5 bases from J, with 7 bases between.

V gene TRBV5-8 combines with J gene TRBJ1-1; D unclear. The V and J ends lost 4 bases and 0 bases respectively, with 10 bases between them. The CDR3 totals 14 residues. CDR1 and CDR2 (germline): SGHTS, YDEGEE. The CDR3 region is CASSPRALNTEAFF. CDR3 nucleotides: TGTGCCAGCAGCCCGAGGGCCCTGAACACTGAAGCTTTCTTT.